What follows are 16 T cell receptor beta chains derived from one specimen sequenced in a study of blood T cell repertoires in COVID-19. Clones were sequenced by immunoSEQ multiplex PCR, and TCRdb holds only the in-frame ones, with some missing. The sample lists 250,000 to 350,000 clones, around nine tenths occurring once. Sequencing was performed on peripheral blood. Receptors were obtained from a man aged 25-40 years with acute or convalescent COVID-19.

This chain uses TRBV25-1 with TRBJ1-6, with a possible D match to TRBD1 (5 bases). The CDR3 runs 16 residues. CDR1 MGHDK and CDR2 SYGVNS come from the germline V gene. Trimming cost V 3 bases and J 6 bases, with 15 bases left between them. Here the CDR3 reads CASSDPRRAINSPLHF. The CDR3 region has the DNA TGTGCCAGCAGTGACCCGCGCAGGGCCATTAATTCACCCCTCCACTTT. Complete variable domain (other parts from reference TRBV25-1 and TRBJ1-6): EADIYQTPRYLVIGTGKKITLECSQTMGHDKMYWYQQDPGMELHLIHYSYGVNSTEKGDLSSESTVSRIRTEHFPLTLESARPSHTSQYLCASSDPRRAINSPLHFGNGTRLTVT.

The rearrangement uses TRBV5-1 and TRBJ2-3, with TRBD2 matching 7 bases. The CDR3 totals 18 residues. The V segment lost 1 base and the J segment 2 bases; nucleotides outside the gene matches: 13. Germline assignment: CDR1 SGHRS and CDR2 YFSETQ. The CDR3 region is CASSLRAFGGRATDTQYF. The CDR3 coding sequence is TGCGCCAGCAGCTTGCGGGCCTTTGGCGGGAGAGCCACAGATACGCAGTATTTT.

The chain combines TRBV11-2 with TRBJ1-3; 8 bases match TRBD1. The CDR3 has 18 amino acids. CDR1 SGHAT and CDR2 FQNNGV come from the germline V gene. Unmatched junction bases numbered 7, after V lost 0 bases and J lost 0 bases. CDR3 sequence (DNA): TGTGCCAGCAGCTTAGATCAAGACAGGGGACTCTCTGGAAACACCATATATTTT. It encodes CASSLDQDRGLSGNTIYF.

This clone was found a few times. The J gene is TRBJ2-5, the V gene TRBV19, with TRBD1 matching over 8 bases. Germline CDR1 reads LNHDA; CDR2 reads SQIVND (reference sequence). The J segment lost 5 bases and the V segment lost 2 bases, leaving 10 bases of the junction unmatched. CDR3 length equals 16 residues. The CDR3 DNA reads TGTGCCAGTAGTATATTCGGTAGGACAGGGACGGAGACCCAGTACTTC. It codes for CASSIFGRTGTETQYF.

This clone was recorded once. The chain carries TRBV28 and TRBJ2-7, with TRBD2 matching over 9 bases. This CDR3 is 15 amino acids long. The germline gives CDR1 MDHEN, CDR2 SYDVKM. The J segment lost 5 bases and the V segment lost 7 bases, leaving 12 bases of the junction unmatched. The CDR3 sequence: CASTAGTSFSHEQYF. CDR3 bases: TGTGCCAGCACCGCCGGGACTAGCTTTTCCCACGAGCAGTACTTC.

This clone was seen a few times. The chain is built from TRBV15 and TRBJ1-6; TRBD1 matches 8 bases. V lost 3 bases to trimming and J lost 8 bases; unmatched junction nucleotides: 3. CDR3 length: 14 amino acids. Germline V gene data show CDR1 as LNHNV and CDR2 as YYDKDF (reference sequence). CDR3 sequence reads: CATSSRGLYSPLHF. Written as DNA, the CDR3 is TGTGCCACCAGCAGCAGGGGGCTTTATTCACCCCTCCACTTT.

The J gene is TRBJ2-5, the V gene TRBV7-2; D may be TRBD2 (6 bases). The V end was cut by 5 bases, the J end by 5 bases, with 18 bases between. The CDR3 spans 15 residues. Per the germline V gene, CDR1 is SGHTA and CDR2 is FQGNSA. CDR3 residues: CASSAPGLPTETQYF. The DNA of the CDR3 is TGTGCCAGCAGCGCACCGGGACTCCCAACGGAGACCCAGTACTTC.

CDR3 DNA sequence: TGTGCCAGTAGTATAGACCGGACCGGGGAGCTGTTTTTT. This encodes CASSIDRTGELFF. The V call is TRBV19, the J call TRBJ2-2; D is unclear. CDR3 length equals 13 residues. Trimming pared 0 bases from V and 5 bases from J, leaving 4 bases between. Germline assignment: CDR1 LNHDA and CDR2 SQIVND (reference sequence).

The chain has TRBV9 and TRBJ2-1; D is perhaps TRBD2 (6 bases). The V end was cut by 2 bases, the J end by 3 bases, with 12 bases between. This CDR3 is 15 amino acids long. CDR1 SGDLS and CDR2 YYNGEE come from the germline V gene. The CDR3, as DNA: TGTGCCAGCAGCGTTGGGGGGTCCTACTACAATGAGCAGTTCTTC. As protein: CASSVGGSYYNEQFF.

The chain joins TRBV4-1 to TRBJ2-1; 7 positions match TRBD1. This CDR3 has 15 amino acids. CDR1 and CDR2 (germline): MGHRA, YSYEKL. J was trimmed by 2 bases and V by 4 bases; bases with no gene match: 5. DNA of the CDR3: TGCGCCAGCAGCCCCCGGGACAGTACCTACAATGAGCAGTTCTTC. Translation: CASSPRDSTYNEQFF.

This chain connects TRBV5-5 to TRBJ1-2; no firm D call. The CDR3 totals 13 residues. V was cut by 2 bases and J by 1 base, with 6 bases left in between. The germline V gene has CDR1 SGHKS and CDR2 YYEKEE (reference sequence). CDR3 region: CASSLQINYGYTF. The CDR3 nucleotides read TGTGCCAGCAGCTTACAGATTAACTATGGCTACACCTTC.

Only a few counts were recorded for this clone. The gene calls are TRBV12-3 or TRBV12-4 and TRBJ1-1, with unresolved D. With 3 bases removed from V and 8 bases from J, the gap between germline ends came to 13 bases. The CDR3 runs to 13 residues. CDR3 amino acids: CASSLGESREAFF. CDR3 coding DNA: TGTGCCAGCAGTTTGGGTGAAAGCAGGGAAGCTTTCTTT.

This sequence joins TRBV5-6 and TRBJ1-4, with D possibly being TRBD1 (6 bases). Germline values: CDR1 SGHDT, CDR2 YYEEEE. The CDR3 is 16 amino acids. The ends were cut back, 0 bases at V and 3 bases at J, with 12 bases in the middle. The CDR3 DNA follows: TGTGCCAGCAGCTTGGGGCGGGGGCGGTCTAATGAAAAACTGTTTTTT. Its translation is CASSLGRGRSNEKLFF.

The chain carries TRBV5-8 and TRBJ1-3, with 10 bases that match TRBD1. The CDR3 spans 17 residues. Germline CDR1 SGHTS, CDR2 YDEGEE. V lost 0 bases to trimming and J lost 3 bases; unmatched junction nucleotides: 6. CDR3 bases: TGTGCCAGCAGCTTGGCCGGGACAGGGGTTGTTGGAAACACCATATATTTT. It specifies CASSLAGTGVVGNTIYF.

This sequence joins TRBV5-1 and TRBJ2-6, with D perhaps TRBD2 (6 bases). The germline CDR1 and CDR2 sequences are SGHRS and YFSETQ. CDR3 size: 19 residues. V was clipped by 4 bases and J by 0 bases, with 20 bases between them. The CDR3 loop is CASSRELGLFLSGANVLTF. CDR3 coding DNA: TGCGCCAGCAGCCGAGAATTGGGACTTTTCCTCTCTGGGGCCAACGTCCTGACTTTC.

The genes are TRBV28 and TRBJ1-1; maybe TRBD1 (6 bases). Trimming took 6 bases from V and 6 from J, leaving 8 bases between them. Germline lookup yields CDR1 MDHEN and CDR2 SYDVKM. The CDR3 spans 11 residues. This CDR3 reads CASRQGSEAFF. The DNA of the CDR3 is TGTGCCAGCAGACAGGGATCTGAAGCTTTCTTT.